This T cell receptor (beta chain) was obtained from a study of cytomegalovirus exposure and HLA in healthy donors. Trimming shortened V by 8 bases and J by 6 bases, and 16 bases separated the two germline ends. CDR3 size: 13 residues. Germline V lookup: CDR1 MDHEN, CDR2 SYDVKM. Amplification used 60 Vbeta primers and 13 Jbeta primers. Assay: immunoSEQ multiplex PCR; the TCRdb copy retains only in-frame clones and omits some. The sample lists approximately 150,000 clones, over 70% seen once, with roughly 1.4% in the top ten. The chain couples TRBV28 to TRBJ1-1; possible D gene TRBD1, 5 bases. The receptor's source is a man aged 50 to 59 in good health and CMV-seropositive. What was sequenced was PBMCs. The CDR3 spells CASRRGDLAEAFF. The CDR3 nucleotides are TGTGCCAGCCGTCGGGGGGACCTCGCTGAAGCTTTCTTT.